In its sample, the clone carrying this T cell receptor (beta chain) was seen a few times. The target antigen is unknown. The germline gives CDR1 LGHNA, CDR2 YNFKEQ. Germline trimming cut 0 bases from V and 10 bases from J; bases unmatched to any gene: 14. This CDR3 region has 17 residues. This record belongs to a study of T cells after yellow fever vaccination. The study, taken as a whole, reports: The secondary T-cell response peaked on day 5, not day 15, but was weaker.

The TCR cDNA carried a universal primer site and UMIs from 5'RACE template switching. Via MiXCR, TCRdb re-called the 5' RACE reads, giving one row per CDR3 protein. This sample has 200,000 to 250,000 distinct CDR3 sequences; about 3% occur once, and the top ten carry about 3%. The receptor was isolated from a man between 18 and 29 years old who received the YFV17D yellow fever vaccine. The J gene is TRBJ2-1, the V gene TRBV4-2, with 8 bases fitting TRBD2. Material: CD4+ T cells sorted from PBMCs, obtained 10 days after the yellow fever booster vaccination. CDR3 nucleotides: TGTGCCAGCAGCCAAGATATGGCGGGGGGTCCCGTCCAGGAGCAGTTCTTC. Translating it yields CASSQDMAGGPVQEQFF.